Listed below are T cell receptor beta chains from one sample, sequenced in a study of shared clonotypes between healthy human individuals. Generated by immunoSEQ multiplex PCR, the TCRdb table keeps only in-frame clones and is missing some. This sample has some 2,000,000 clones, with roughly 95% found just once. The sequenced sample consisted of naive CD4+ T cells sorted from blood. These receptors were obtained from a young man in good health. The CDR3 runs from the conserved cysteine through the conserved F or W. The order of the fields is CDR3 DNA, CDR3 protein, D gene, CDR3 length, V gene, clone size, J gene. The D gene is left open where the match is weak. Size tells how often a clone was seen (once, few, many) or the class of an expanded clone, and some rows leave it out.

DNA: TGTGCCAGCACGGGGAATCAAAACATTCAGTACTTC; CDR3: CASTGNQNIQYF; D: .; length: 12; V: TRBV6-1; size: .; J: TRBJ2-4
DNA: TGTGCCAGCAGCTTAGGGCCGGGACTAGGGGAGTGGAATGAGCAGTTCTTC; CDR3: CASSLGPGLGEWNEQFF; D: TRBD2; length: 17; V: TRBV11-2; size: .; J: TRBJ2-1
DNA: TGTGCCAGCAGTGGCCTGAGGGGCGGGTGGAACACAGATACGCAGTATTTT; CDR3: CASSGLRGGWNTDTQYF; D: .; length: 17; V: TRBV6-1; size: .; J: TRBJ2-3
DNA: TGTGCCAGCAGTCCTTTGGGGCAGGGGAACTATGGCTACACCTTC; CDR3: CASSPLGQGNYGYTF; D: .; length: 15; V: TRBV6-1; size: .; J: TRBJ1-2
DNA: TGCGCCAGCTCCGAGCAGTACTTC; CDR3: CASSEQYF; D: .; length: 8; V: TRBV5-1; size: .; J: TRBJ2-7
DNA: TGTGCCAGTACCTCGGGACTAGCGGGAGGTATTGAGCAGTTCTTC; CDR3: CASTSGLAGGIEQFF; D: TRBD2; length: 15; V: TRBV19; size: once; J: TRBJ2-1
DNA: TGTGCCATCAGGCCCCGGGGGCAGGGGAACACTGAAGCTTTCTTT; CDR3: CAIRPRGQGNTEAFF; D: .; length: 15; V: TRBV10-3; size: once; J: TRBJ1-1
DNA: TGTGCCAGCAAGAAAGGGTTCTACGAGCAGTACTTC; CDR3: CASKKGFYEQYF; D: .; length: 12; V: TRBV2; size: .; J: TRBJ2-7
DNA: TGTGCCAGCGGATCGGGACAGATAAGGACAGATACGCAGTATTTT; CDR3: CASGSGQIRTDTQYF; D: TRBD1; length: 15; V: TRBV28; size: .; J: TRBJ2-3
DNA: TGTGCCTGGAGCGCCGGACTAGCGGGAGGAACCGGGGAGCTGTTTTTT; CDR3: CAWSAGLAGGTGELFF; D: TRBD2; length: 16; V: TRBV30; size: .; J: TRBJ2-2
DNA: TGTGCCAGCAGCGATTCTTACGAGCAGTACTTC; CDR3: CASSDSYEQYF; D: .; length: 11; V: TRBV11-2; size: few; J: TRBJ2-7
DNA: TGTGCCAGCAGCGTAGCGGGGAAAAATTCACCCCTCCACTTT; CDR3: CASSVAGKNSPLHF; D: .; length: 14; V: TRBV9; size: .; J: TRBJ1-6
DNA: TGTGCCAGCAGCATCGACCCGCTCTACACGCCCTATGGCTACACCTTC; CDR3: CASSIDPLYTPYGYTF; D: .; length: 16; V: TRBV5-4; size: .; J: TRBJ1-2
DNA: TGTGCCAGCCGACTGATGAACACCGGGGAGCTGTTTTTT; CDR3: CASRLMNTGELFF; D: .; length: 13; V: TRBV2; size: .; J: TRBJ2-2
DNA: TGTGCCTGGAGTCCGGGAGGGAGTAATGAGCAGTTCTTC; CDR3: CAWSPGGSNEQFF; D: TRBD2; length: 13; V: TRBV30; size: once; J: TRBJ2-1
DNA: TGTGCCAGCAGTTACACGGGACAGGGGCCTGAAGCTTTCTTT; CDR3: CASSYTGQGPEAFF; D: TRBD1; length: 14; V: TRBV28; size: .; J: TRBJ1-1
DNA: TGTGCCAGCAGCCCAAGACTAGCGGGAGGCTACGAGCAGTACTTC; CDR3: CASSPRLAGGYEQYF; D: TRBD2; length: 15; V: TRBV14; size: once; J: TRBJ2-7
DNA: TGTGCCTGGACTGAACAGGATTCGGGCATTCAGCCCCAGCATTTT; CDR3: CAWTEQDSGIQPQHF; D: .; length: 15; V: TRBV30; size: .; J: TRBJ1-5
DNA: TGTGCCAGCTCACCACTACCCAACACGGGGAAGGGGCAAGAGACCCAGTACTTC; CDR3: CASSPLPNTGKGQETQYF; D: .; length: 18; V: TRBV18; size: .; J: TRBJ2-5
DNA: TGTGCCAGCAGCTTCTGGACAGTGATTAACTATGGCTACACCTTC; CDR3: CASSFWTVINYGYTF; D: .; length: 15; V: TRBV5-6; size: .; J: TRBJ1-2
DNA: TGTGCCAGCAGCTTGGGCAGGGGGCGATTTGAGCAGTTCTTC; CDR3: CASSLGRGRFEQFF; D: TRBD1; length: 14; V: TRBV5-6; size: .; J: TRBJ2-1
DNA: TGTGCCATCCGGGGAGACACCGGGGAGCTGTTTTTT; CDR3: CAIRGDTGELFF; D: .; length: 12; V: TRBV10-3; size: .; J: TRBJ2-2
DNA: TGTGCCAGCAGTGAAAAAGTTGGGGGGGGACAAGGCTACACCTTC; CDR3: CASSEKVGGGQGYTF; D: .; length: 15; V: TRBV6-1; size: .; J: TRBJ1-2
DNA: TGTGCCAGCAGGCAGTCCGGGACTAGCGGGGGGAAGCAGTTCTTC; CDR3: CASRQSGTSGGKQFF; D: TRBD2; length: 15; V: TRBV5-6; size: .; J: TRBJ2-1
DNA: TGTGCCAAATTACTAGGCCCGTACTCCTACGAGCAGTACTTC; CDR3: CAKLLGPYSYEQYF; D: .; length: 14; V: TRBV5-4; size: .; J: TRBJ2-7
DNA: TGTGCCACCAGGACTAGCGGGGGTTCCTACGAGCAGTACTTC; CDR3: CATRTSGGSYEQYF; D: TRBD2; length: 14; V: TRBV10-3; size: .; J: TRBJ2-7
DNA: TGTGCCAGCAGCCTTACTCTGGGAAACTATGGCTACACCTTC; CDR3: CASSLTLGNYGYTF; D: .; length: 14; V: TRBV27; size: .; J: TRBJ1-2
DNA: TGTGCCATCAGTCAGGGGTTTTTGGCAGATACGCAGTATTTT; CDR3: CAISQGFLADTQYF; D: .; length: 14; V: TRBV10-3; size: once; J: TRBJ2-3
DNA: TGTGCCAGCAGTGCGCCGACTAGCGGGAATAGGGAGCAGTTCTTC; CDR3: CASSAPTSGNREQFF; D: TRBD2; length: 15; V: TRBV6-5; size: .; J: TRBJ2-1
DNA: TGTGCCAGCAGCCCCAAATGGGCCGAGACCCAGTACTTC; CDR3: CASSPKWAETQYF; D: .; length: 13; V: TRBV7-9; size: .; J: TRBJ2-5
DNA: TGCGCCAGCAGCCCTGGACAGGAAGGGGATACGCAGTATTTT; CDR3: CASSPGQEGDTQYF; D: TRBD1; length: 14; V: TRBV5-1; size: .; J: TRBJ2-3
DNA: TGTGCCAGCAGCACAGGGGGTCTGGGTTCAGGAAACACCATATATTTT; CDR3: CASSTGGLGSGNTIYF; D: TRBD1; length: 16; V: TRBV28; size: .; J: TRBJ1-3
DNA: TGTGCCAGCACCGTGGGACAGTTCCGGCTCTTCTACGAGCAGTACTTC; CDR3: CASTVGQFRLFYEQYF; D: TRBD1; length: 16; V: TRBV5-4; size: .; J: TRBJ2-7
DNA: TGTGCCAGCAGCTTAGACAGTTTGCACACTGAAGCTTTCTTT; CDR3: CASSLDSLHTEAFF; D: .; length: 14; V: TRBV7-8; size: .; J: TRBJ1-1
DNA: TGTGCCTGGAGTCTTACCCGGACTAGCGGCCAAGAGACCCAGTACTTC; CDR3: CAWSLTRTSGQETQYF; D: TRBD2; length: 16; V: TRBV30; size: .; J: TRBJ2-5
DNA: TGTGCCAGTAGTATGAGTGGGAGCATTTCACCCCTCCACTTT; CDR3: CASSMSGSISPLHF; D: .; length: 14; V: TRBV19; size: .; J: TRBJ1-6
DNA: TGTGCCAGTAGTATAAGACTTGGCTATGGCTACACCTTC; CDR3: CASSIRLGYGYTF; D: .; length: 13; V: TRBV19; size: .; J: TRBJ1-2
DNA: TGCGCCAGCAGCTTGGTTAGTACTCAGTTCTTC; CDR3: CASSLVSTQFF; D: .; length: 11; V: TRBV5-1; size: .; J: TRBJ2-1
DNA: TGTGCCAGTAGAAATCCGGGACTAGCGGGAAGGACCGGGGAGCTGTTTTTT; CDR3: CASRNPGLAGRTGELFF; D: TRBD2; length: 17; V: TRBV19; size: .; J: TRBJ2-2
DNA: TGTGCCTGGAGTGACAGGCGAGGGACCCAGTACTTC; CDR3: CAWSDRRGTQYF; D: .; length: 12; V: TRBV30; size: .; J: TRBJ2-5
DNA: TGCGCCAGCAGCTGGGACAACTATGGCTACACCTTC; CDR3: CASSWDNYGYTF; D: .; length: 12; V: TRBV5-1; size: .; J: TRBJ1-2
DNA: TGTGCCTGGAACGATCCGGGACTAGTTTTTTACGAGCAGTACTTC; CDR3: CAWNDPGLVFYEQYF; D: TRBD2; length: 15; V: TRBV30; size: .; J: TRBJ2-7
DNA: TGCAGCTTTAGTCGGGGTGGCGGGGAGCTGTTTTTT; CDR3: CSFSRGGGELFF; D: .; length: 12; V: TRBV29-1; size: .; J: TRBJ2-2
DNA: TGTGCCAGCAGAAACCCGGGACACCCTCTGGGCCGCTACAATGAGCAGTTCTTC; CDR3: CASRNPGHPLGRYNEQFF; D: .; length: 18; V: TRBV27; size: .; J: TRBJ2-1
DNA: TGTGCCATCAGTGGGGCTAGCGGGAGAATCTCTGGGGCCAACGTCCTGACTTTC; CDR3: CAISGASGRISGANVLTF; D: TRBD2; length: 18; V: TRBV10-3; size: .; J: TRBJ2-6
DNA: TGCGCCAGCAGCAGGACAGGGGGCGCAAATGAAAAACTGTTTTTT; CDR3: CASSRTGGANEKLFF; D: TRBD1; length: 15; V: TRBV5-1; size: .; J: TRBJ1-4
DNA: TGTGCCAGCAGCTTAGGCCCAGGGCTCTACGAGCAGTACTTC; CDR3: CASSLGPGLYEQYF; D: .; length: 14; V: TRBV11-2; size: once; J: TRBJ2-7